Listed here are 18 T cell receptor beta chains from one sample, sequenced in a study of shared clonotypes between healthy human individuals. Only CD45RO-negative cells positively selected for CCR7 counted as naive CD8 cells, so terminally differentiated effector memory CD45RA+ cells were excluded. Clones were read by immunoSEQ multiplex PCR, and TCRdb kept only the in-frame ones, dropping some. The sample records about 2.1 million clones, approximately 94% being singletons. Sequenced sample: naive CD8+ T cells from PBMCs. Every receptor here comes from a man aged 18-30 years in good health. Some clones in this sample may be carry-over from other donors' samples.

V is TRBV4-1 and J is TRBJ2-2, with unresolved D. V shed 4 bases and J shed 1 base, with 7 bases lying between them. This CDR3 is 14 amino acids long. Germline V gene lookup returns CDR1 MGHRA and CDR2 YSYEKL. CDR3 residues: CASSLVENTGELFF. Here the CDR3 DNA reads TGCGCCAGCAGCCTAGTAGAGAACACCGGGGAGCTGTTTTTT.

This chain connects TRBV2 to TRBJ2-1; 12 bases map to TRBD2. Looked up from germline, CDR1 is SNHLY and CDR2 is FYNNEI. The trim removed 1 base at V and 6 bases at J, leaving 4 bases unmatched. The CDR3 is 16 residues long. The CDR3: CASSEETSGSSNEQFF. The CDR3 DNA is TGTGCCAGCAGTGAAGAGACTAGCGGGAGCTCCAATGAGCAGTTCTTC.

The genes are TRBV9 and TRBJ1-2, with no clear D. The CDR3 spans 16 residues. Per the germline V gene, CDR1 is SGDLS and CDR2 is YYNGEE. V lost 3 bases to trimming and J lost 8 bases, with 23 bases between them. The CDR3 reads CASSGAIALGVEGYTF. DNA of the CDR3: TGTGCCAGCAGCGGGGCGATTGCGTTAGGCGTCGAGGGCTACACCTTC.

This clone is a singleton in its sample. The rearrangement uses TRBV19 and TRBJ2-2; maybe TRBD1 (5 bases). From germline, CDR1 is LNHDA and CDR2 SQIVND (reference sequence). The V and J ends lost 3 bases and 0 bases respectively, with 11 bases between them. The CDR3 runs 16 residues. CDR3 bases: TGTGCCAGTAGTATCGGGTCAGGGCCGAACACCGGGGAGCTGTTTTTT. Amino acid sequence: CASSIGSGPNTGELFF.

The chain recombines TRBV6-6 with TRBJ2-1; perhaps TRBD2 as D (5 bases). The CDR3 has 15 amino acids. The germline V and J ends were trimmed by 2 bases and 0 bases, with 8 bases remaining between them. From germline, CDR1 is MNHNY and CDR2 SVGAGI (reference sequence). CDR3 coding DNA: TGTGCCAGCAGTTACCGGGATCGCTCCTACAATGAGCAGTTCTTC. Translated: CASSYRDRSYNEQFF.

The CDR3 region has the DNA TGTGCCAGCAGGCCCGGGGCTACCGAGCAGTTCTTC. This encodes CASRPGATEQFF. The V gene is TRBV11-2, the J gene TRBJ2-1; tentatively, D is TRBD1 or TRBD2 (5 bases each). There are 12 residues in the CDR3. Germline V lookup: CDR1 SGHAT, CDR2 FQNNGV. V was shortened by 6 bases and J by 10 bases, with 13 bases between the two germline ends.

In DNA, the CDR3 is TGTGCCAGCAGCTTAACGACCGAGCAGGAGCCCCAGCATTTT. Protein: CASSLTTEQEPQHF. This chain connects TRBV7-6 to TRBJ1-5; D is unresolved. Trimming took 2 bases from V and 8 from J, leaving 13 bases between them. Per the germline V gene, CDR1 is SGHVS and CDR2 is FNYEAQ. The CDR3 extends over 14 amino acids. The full variable domain, completed using reference TRBV7-6 and TRBJ1-5, is GAGVSQSPRYKVTKRGQDVALRCDPISGHVSLYWYRQALGQGPEFLTYFNYEAQQDKSGLPNDRFSAERPEGSISTLTIQRTEQRDSAMYRCASSLTTEQEPQHFGDGTRLSIL.

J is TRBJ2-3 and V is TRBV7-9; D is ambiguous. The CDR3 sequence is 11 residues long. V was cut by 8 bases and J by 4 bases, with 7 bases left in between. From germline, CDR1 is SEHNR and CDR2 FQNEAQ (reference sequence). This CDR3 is CASLKADTQYF. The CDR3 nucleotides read TGTGCCAGCCTGAAGGCAGATACGCAGTATTTT.

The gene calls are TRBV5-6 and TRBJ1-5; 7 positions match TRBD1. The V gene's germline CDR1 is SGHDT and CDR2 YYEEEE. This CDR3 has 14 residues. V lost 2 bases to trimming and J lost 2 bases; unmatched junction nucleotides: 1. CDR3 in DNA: TGTGCCAGCAGCTTTGACAGGGGCAATCAGCCCCAGCATTTT. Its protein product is CASSFDRGNQPQHF.

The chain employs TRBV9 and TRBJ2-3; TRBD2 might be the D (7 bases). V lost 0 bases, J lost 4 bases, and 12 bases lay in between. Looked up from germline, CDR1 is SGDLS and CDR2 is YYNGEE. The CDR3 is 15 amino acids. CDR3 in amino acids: CASSVVGRGADTQYF. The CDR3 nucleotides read TGTGCCAGCAGCGTAGTTGGGAGGGGGGCAGATACGCAGTATTTT.

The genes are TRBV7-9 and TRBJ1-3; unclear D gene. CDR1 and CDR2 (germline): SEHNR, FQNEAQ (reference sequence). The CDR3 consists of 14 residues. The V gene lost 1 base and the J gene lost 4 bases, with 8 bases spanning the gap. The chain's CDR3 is CASSLDLLGNTIYF. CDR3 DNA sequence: TGTGCCAGCAGCTTAGACTTGTTGGGAAACACCATATATTTT.

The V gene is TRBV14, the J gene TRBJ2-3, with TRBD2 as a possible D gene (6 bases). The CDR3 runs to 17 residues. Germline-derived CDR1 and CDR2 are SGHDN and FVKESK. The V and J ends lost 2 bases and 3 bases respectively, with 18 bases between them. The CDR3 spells CASSQLPGVEGTDTQYF. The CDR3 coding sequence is TGTGCCAGCAGCCAACTACCCGGGGTGGAGGGAACAGATACGCAGTATTTT.

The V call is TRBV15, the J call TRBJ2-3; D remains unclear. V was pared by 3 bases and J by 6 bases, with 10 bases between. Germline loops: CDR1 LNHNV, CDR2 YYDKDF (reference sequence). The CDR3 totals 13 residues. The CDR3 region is CATSSRPTDTQYF. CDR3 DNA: TGTGCCACCAGCAGCCGACCAACGGATACGCAGTATTTT.

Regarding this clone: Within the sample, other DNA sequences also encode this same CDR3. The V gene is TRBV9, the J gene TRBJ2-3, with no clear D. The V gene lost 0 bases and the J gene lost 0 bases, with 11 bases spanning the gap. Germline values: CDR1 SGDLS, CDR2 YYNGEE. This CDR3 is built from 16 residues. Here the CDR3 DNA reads TGTGCCAGCAGCGTAGTAGGTCTGTCTAGCACAGATACGCAGTATTTT. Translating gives CASSVVGLSSTDTQYF. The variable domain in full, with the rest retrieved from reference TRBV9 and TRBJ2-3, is DSGVTQTPKHLITATGQRVTLRCSPRSGDLSVYWYQQSLDQGLQFLIQYYNGEERAKGNILERFSAQQFPDLHSELNLSSLELGDSALYFCASSVVGLSSTDTQYFGPGTRLTVL.

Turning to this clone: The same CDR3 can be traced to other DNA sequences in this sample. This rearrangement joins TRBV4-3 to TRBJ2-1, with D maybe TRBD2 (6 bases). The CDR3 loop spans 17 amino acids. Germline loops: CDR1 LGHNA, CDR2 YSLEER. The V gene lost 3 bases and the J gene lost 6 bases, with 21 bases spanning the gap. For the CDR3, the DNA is TGCGCCAGCAGCCAGGATCCCAGGGCGGGAATATTCAATGAGCAGTTCTTC. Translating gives CASSQDPRAGIFNEQFF.

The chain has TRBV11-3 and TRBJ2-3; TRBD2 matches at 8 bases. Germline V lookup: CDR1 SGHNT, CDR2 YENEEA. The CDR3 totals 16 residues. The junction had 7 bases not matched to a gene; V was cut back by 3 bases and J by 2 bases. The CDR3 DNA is TGTGCCAGCAGCTTGAACGGGAGGGCCCTCACAGATACGCAGTATTTT. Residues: CASSLNGRALTDTQYF.

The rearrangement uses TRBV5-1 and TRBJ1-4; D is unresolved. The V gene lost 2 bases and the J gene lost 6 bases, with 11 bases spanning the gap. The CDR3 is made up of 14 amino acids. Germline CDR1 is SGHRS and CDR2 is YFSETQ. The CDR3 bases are TGCGCCAGCAGCTTCGAATTGGAAGATGAAAAACTGTTTTTT. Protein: CASSFELEDEKLFF.

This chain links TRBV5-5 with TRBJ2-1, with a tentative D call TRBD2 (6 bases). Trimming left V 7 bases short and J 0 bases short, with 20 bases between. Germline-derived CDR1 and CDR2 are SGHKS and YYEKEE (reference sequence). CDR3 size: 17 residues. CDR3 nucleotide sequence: TGTGCCAGCTTCCCGCGGGGCTTATCCAGCTCCTACAATGAGCAGTTCTTC. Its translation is CASFPRGLSSSYNEQFF. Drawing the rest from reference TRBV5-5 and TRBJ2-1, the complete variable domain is DAGVTQSPTHLIKTRGQQVTLRCSPISGHKSVSWYQQVLGQGPQFIFQYYEKEERGRGNFPDRFSARQFPNYSSELNVNALLLGDSALYLCASFPRGLSSSYNEQFFGPGTRLTVL.